This T cell receptor (beta chain) was captured by sequencing in a study of CD8 T cells in Susac syndrome (dated by TCRdb to the late 2010s). General notes on the study: Of the Susac syndrome patients who were sequenced, eight or nine were in clinical remission while 5 or 6 had clinically active disease. At the time of blood withdrawal, Susac syndrome patients were either therapy-naive, taking corticosteroids (with some also receiving IVIg), or on IVIg alone. Repertoire sequencing was used to test whether CD8+ T cell activation and differentiation in Susac syndrome was antigen driven. CD8+ T cell repertoire clonality was compared between more than 9 healthy donors, approximately 14 Susac syndrome patients and around 15 multiple sclerosis patients.

Peripheral blood CD8+ and CD4+ T cells from healthy donors, Susac syndrome patients and multiple sclerosis patients were profiled by high-throughput TCR beta sequencing. The Susac syndrome patients fulfilled recently defined diagnostic criteria for definite or probable disease. Bulk CD8+ and CD4+ T cells were purified by magnetic negative isolation, whereas CD8+ TEMRA cells were enriched by FACS. Blood was drawn into EDTA tubes, processed within 24 hours, and PBMCs were isolated by density gradient centrifugation. PBMCs intended for TCR sequencing were cryopreserved in liquid nitrogen and thawed later in a water bath at 37 degrees C. A purity of at least 90% was achieved for sorted or isolated CD4+, CD8+ and CD8+ TEMRA cells. RNA was extracted using the RNeasy kit, and 0.5 to 1 microgram was reverse transcribed with random hexamers. TCR beta CDR3 regions were amplified with the immunoSEQ multiplex PCR assay covering 54 Vbeta and 13 Jbeta segments. To correct PCR amplification bias, a synthetic template baseline was used for both primer optimization and computational correction. In the source study's methods: Reads were annotated to V, D and J genes per IMGT and analyzed with immunoSEQ Analyzer, keeping only productive sequences. Clonality was computed as one minus Shannon entropy normalized by log2 of the number of productive unique sequences. For each patient and control, public and private clones were evaluated within the 100 most prevalent clones. A clone was defined as Susac-specific if it was absent from the healthy and MS cohorts, from more than 850 published viral clones and from other ImmuneACCESS disease sequences. TCRdb handled the public reads itself, with Q25 trimming in fastp and clone calling in MiXCR, and kept productive beta chains. Rows with a matching CDR3 protein are joined into one entry that keeps the most common DNA and genes. TCRdb's processing, not the study's, gives the V and J calls here. This sample holds approximately 83,000 distinct CDR3 sequences; around 94% were observed only once. The ten most abundant clones make up about 0.99% of the sample.

Study-level results and caveats: Susac syndrome CD8+ repertoires showed clonal expansion, highest in CD8+ TEMRA cells and greater in clinically active than remitting patients. The number of individuals in the TCR sequencing and HLA analysis was acknowledged as relatively small. Looking at Susac-specific public clones, the researchers identified 15 to 20 in the total CD8+ repertoire and roughly 5 in the CD8+ TEMRA repertoire.

Note on this clonotype: Its antigen is still unknown. Base qualities are not provided; no much larger clone lies one nucleotide away.

The clonotype was recovered from a human donor with Susac syndrome. Sequencing was performed on CD8+ T cells from PBMCs.

The nucleotide sequence reads TGTGCCAGCAGCTTAGGCGGGAGGGCCCTCAATGAGCAGTTCTTC. It encodes CASSLGGRALNEQFF. This chain is built from TRBV11-3 and TRBJ2-1; a stretch of 9 junction bases matches TRBD2. Trimmed from V: 1 base; trimmed from J: 6 bases; junction bases lacking a gene match: 4. Measured from the cysteine to the phenylalanine, the CDR3 is 15 residues long. The DNA shown is the 45-base CDR3, in frame from base 1. In the germline V gene, CDR1 corresponds to SGHNT and CDR2 to YENEEA.